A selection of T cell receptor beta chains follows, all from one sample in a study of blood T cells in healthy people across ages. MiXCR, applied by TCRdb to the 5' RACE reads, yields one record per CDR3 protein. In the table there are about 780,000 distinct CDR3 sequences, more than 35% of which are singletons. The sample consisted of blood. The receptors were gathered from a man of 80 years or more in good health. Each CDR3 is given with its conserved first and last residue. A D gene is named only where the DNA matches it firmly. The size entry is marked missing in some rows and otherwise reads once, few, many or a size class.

CASSLGGTRETQYF	TGTGCCAGCAGTTTGGGGGGTACAAGAGAGACCCAGTACTTC	few	-	TRBV28	TRBJ2-5
CSARDPRQTYYGYTF	TGCAGTGCTAGAGATCCGCGACAGACCTACTATGGCTACACCTTC	-	-	TRBV20-1	TRBJ1-2
CASGLVQTLYEQYF	TGTGCCAGCGGCTTAGTGCAGACCCTCTACGAGCAGTACTTC	few	-	TRBV7-2	TRBJ2-7
CASRGSGRATGNEQFF	TGTGCCAGCAGAGGTAGCGGGAGGGCTACGGGTAATGAGCAGTTCTTC	-	TRBD2	TRBV2	TRBJ2-1
CASSLRSGISTDTQYF	TGTGCCAGCAGTTTGCGTAGCGGGATCAGCACAGATACGCAGTATTTT	-	TRBD2	TRBV27	TRBJ2-3
CASSRPGGTYEQYF	TGTGCCAGCAGCCGGCCCGGGGGAACCTACGAGCAGTACTTC	-	-	TRBV5-5	TRBJ2-7
CSALHRVQETQYF	TGCAGTGCTCTCCACAGGGTACAAGAGACCCAGTACTTC	-	-	TRBV20-1	TRBJ2-5
CASSDGPRDGPYEQYF	TGTGCCAGCAGCGATGGACCCCGGGACGGCCCCTACGAGCAGTACTTC	many	-	TRBV7-9	TRBJ2-7
CSVQAYTGELFF	TGCAGCGTTCAAGCTTACACCGGGGAGCTGTTTTTT	-	-	TRBV29-1	TRBJ2-2
CASSYNRLETQYF	TGTGCCAGCAGCTACAACAGGTTAGAGACCCAGTACTTC	few	-	TRBV5-5	TRBJ2-5
CASKPLGSYSYEQYF	TGTGCCAGCAAGCCTTTGGGCAGTTACTCCTACGAGCAGTACTTC	few	-	TRBV2	TRBJ2-7
CASGHSNTGELFF	TGTGCCAGCGGACATTCCAACACCGGGGAGCTGTTTTTT	few	-	TRBV7-8	TRBJ2-2
CASRPGPRDYEQYF	TGCGCCAGCAGGCCGGGGCCGAGGGATTACGAGCAGTACTTC	-	-	TRBV5-1	TRBJ2-7
CSAAEPRDRDNQPQHF	TGCAGTGCTGCCGAACCCCGGGACAGGGACAATCAGCCCCAGCATTTT	-	TRBD1	TRBV20-1	TRBJ1-5
CASSSGAENEQYF	TGTGCCAGCAGCTCTGGGGCAGAAAACGAGCAGTACTTC	-	-	TRBV11-2	TRBJ2-7
CASRRQPNTEAFF	TGTGCCAGCAGACGACAGCCGAACACTGAAGCTTTCTTT	-	-	TRBV12-3/TRBV12-4	TRBJ1-1
CSAKASGREGSYNEQFF	TGCAGTGCTAAGGCTAGCGGGAGGGAGGGATCCTACAATGAGCAGTTCTTC	-	TRBD2	TRBV20-1	TRBJ2-1
CASGRTGLETQYF	TGTGCCAGCGGCAGAACAGGGTTAGAGACCCAGTACTTC	-	-	TRBV28	TRBJ2-5
CASSLNRGQTEAFF	TGTGCCAGCAGCCTTAACAGGGGGCAAACTGAAGCTTTCTTT	few	TRBD1	TRBV14	TRBJ1-1
CASREAFSDERDLHEQYF	TGTGCCAGCAGAGAAGCCTTCTCGGACGAGCGGGATCTTCATGAGCAGTACTTC	-	TRBD2	TRBV14	TRBJ2-7
CASSLFQGADTGELFF	TGTGCCAGCAGTTTGTTTCAGGGGGCGGACACCGGGGAGCTGTTTTTT	-	TRBD1	TRBV12-3/TRBV12-4	TRBJ2-2
CASSQEIAGGYNEQFF	TGCGCCAGCAGCCAAGAGATAGCGGGGGGATACAATGAGCAGTTCTTC	-	TRBD2	TRBV4-3	TRBJ2-1
CSAEAASGRGSSYNEQFF	TGCAGTGCTGAGGCGGCTAGCGGGAGGGGTAGCTCCTACAATGAGCAGTTCTTC	-	TRBD2	TRBV20-1	TRBJ2-1
CSASLVSETQYF	TGCAGTGCTAGCCTAGTTTCAGAGACCCAGTACTTC	once	-	TRBV20-1	TRBJ2-5
CAIGAGAEVSDTQYF	TGTGCCATCGGAGCGGGGGCCGAAGTCTCAGATACGCAGTATTTT	-	TRBD2	TRBV10-3	TRBJ2-3
CASSKVTSRYNEQFF	TGCGCCAGCAGCAAAGTGACTAGCAGGTACAATGAGCAGTTCTTC	-	TRBD2	TRBV5-1	TRBJ2-1
CSASYRPSYNEQFF	TGCAGTGCTAGTTATCGCCCGTCCTACAATGAGCAGTTCTTC	-	-	TRBV20-1	TRBJ2-1
CASSPNGRQGTEAFF	TGCGCCAGCAGCCCCAACGGCAGACAGGGCACTGAAGCTTTCTTT	once	TRBD1	TRBV5-1	TRBJ1-1
CASSLLAGVSEQYF	TGTGCCAGCAGTTTACTAGCGGGAGTTTCCGAGCAGTACTTC	few	TRBD2	TRBV2	TRBJ2-7